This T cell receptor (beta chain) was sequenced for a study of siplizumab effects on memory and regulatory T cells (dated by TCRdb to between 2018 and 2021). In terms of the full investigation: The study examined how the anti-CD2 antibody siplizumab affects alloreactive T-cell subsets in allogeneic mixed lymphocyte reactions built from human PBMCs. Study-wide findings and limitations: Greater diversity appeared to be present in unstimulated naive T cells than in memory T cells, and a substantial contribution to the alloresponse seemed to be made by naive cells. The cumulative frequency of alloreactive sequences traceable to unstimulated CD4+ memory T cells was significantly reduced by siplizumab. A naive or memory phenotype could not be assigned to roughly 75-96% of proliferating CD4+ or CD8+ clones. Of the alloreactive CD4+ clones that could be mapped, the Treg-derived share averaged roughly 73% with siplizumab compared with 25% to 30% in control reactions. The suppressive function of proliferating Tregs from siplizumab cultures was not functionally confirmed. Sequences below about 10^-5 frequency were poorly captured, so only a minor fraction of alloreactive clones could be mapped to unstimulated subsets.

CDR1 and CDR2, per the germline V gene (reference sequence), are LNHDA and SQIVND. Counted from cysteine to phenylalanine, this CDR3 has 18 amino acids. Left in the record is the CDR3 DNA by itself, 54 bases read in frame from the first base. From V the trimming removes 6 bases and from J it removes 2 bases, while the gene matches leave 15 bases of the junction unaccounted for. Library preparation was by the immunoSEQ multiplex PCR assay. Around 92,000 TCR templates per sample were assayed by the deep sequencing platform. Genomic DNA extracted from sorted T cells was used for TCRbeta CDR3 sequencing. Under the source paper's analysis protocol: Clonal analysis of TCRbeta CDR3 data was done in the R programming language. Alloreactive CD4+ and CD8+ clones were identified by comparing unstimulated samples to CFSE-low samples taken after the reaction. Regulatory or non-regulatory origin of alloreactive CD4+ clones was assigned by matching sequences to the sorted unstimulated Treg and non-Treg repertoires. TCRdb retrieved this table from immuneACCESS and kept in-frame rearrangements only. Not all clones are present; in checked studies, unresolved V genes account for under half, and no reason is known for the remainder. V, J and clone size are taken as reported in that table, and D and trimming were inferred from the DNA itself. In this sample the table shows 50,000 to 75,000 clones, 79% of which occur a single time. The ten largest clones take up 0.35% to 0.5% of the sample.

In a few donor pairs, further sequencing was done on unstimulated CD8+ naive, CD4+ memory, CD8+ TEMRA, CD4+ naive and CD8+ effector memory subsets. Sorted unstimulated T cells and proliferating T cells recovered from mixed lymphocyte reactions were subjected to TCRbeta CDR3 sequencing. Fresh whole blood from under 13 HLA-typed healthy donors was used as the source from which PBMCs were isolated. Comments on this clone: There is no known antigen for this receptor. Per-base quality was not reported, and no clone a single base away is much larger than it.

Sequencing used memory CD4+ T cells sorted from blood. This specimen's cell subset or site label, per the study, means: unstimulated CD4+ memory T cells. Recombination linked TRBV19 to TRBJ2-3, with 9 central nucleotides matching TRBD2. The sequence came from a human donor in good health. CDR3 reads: CASRPPERRGGVTDTQYF. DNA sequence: TGTGCCAGTAGACCACCGGAACGGCGCGGGGGGGTCACAGATACGCAGTATTTT.